This T cell receptor (beta chain) emerged from a study of T cells in Graves' hyperthyroidism and ophthalmopathy. This clonotype occurred many times. Between the trimmed V and J ends, which lost 4 bases and 1 base, there was a span of 9 bases. The germline V gene has CDR1 SNHLY and CDR2 FYNNEI. The CDR3 spans 14 residues. Researchers amplified the TCR beta CDR3 regions from RNA transcripts. In the first-round RT-PCR of the TCR CDR3, the HTBI primer set was used. TCRdb re-analysed the multiplex PCR reads in MiXCR, keeping a single row per CDR3 protein. In the table there are over 400,000 distinct CDR3 sequences, 22% of which are singletons.

Sequenced: blood. The sequence was collected from a woman in her 70s with Graves' ophthalmopathy. The rearrangement links TRBV2 to TRBJ2-3; possibly TRBD2 for D (6 bases). This chain's CDR3 is CASSGGGGTDTQYF. The CDR3 DNA follows: TGTGCCAGCAGTGGAGGAGGGGGCACAGATACGCAGTATTTT.